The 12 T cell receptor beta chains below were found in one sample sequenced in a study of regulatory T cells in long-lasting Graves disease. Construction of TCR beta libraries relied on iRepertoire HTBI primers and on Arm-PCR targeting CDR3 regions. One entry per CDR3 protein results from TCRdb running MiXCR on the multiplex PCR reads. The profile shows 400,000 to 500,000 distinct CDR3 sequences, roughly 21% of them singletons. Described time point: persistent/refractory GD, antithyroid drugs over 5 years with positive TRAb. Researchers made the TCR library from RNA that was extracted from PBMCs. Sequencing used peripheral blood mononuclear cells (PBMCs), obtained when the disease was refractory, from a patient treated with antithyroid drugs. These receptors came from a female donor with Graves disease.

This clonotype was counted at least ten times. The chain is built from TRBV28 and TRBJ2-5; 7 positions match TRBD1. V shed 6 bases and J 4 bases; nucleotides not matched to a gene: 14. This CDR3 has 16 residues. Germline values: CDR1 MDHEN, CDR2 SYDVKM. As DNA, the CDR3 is TGTGCCAGCAGCACAACAGGGGTACCCCAAGTAGAGACCCAGTACTTC. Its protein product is CASSTTGVPQVETQYF.

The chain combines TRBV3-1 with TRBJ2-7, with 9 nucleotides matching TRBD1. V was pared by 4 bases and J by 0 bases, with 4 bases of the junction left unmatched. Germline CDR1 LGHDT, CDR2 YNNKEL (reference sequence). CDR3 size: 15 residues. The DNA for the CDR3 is TGTGCCAGCAGCCTTCAGGGACAGGGCTCCTACGAGCAGTACTTC. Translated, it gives CASSLQGQGSYEQYF.

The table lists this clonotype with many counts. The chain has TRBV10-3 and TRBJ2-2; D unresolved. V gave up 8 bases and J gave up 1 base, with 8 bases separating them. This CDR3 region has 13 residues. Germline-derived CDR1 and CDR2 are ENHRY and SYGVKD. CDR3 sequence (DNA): TGTGCCATCTCCGGGCAGAACACCGGGGAGCTGTTTTTT. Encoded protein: CAISGQNTGELFF.

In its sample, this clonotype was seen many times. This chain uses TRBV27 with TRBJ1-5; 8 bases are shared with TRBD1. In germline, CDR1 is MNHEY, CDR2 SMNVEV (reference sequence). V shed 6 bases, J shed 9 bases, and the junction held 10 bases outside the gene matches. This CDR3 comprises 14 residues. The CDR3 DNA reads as TGTGCCAGCAGAGAGGGACAGGCCTCCCGGCCCCAGCATTTT. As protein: CASREGQASRPQHF.

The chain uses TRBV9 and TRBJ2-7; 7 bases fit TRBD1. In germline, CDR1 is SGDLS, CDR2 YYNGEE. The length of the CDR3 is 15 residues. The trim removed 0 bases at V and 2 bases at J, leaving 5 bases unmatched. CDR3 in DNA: TGTGCCAGCAGCGTAGTGCAGGGGGAGACCTACGAGCAGTACTTC. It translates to CASSVVQGETYEQYF.

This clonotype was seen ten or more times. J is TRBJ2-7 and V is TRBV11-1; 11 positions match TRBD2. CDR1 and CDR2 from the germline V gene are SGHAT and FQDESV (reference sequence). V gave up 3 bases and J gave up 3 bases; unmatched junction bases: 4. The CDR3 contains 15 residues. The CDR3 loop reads CASSFETSGIYEQYF. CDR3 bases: TGTGCCAGCAGCTTCGAGACTAGCGGGATCTACGAGCAGTACTTC.

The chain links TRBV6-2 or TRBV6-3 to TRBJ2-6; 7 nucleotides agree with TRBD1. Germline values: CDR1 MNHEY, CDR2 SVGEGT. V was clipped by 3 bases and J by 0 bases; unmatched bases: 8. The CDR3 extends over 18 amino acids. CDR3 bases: TGTGCCAGCAGTTATTCGGGACAGCCGAGCTCTGGGGCCAACGTCCTGACTTTC. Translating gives CASSYSGQPSSGANVLTF.

CDR3 bases: TGTGCCAGCAGTTTAAACCCAAGGGGGGCCGGCGAGACCCAGTACTTC. Residues: CASSLNPRGAGETQYF. This chain connects TRBV12-3 or TRBV12-4 to TRBJ2-5, with D possibly called TRBD1 or TRBD2 (6 bases each). This CDR3 is 16 amino acids long. V lost 2 bases and J 5 bases, leaving 18 bases between the germline ends.

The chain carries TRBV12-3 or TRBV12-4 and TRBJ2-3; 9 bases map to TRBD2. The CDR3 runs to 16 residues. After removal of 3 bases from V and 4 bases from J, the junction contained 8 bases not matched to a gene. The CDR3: CASSFLAGGLADTQYF. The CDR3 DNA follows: TGTGCCAGCAGTTTTTTGGCGGGAGGGTTGGCAGATACGCAGTATTTT.

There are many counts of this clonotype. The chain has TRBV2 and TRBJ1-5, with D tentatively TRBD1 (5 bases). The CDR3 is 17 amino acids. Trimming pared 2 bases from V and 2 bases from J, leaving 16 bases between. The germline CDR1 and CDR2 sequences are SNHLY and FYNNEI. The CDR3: CASSESRRGSGNQPQHF. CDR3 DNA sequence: TGTGCCAGCAGTGAAAGCAGGCGGGGGAGCGGCAATCAGCCCCAGCATTTT.

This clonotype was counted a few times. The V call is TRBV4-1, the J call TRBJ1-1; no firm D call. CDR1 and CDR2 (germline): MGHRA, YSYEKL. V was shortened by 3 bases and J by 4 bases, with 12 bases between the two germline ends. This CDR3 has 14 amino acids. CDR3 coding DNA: TGCGCCAGCAGCCAGAGTCTGGCGCCCACTGAAGCTTTCTTT. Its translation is CASSQSLAPTEAFF.

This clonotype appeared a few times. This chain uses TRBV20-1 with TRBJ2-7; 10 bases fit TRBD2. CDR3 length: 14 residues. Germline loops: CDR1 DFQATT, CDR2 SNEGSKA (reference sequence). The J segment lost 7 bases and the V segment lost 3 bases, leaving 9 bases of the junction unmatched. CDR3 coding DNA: TGCAGTGCTAGTGATCTAGCGGGAGTTTGGGAGCAGTACTTC. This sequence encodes CSASDLAGVWEQYF.